Below are 6 T cell receptor beta chains sequenced from a single sample in a study of CD8 T cells in Susac syndrome. Random hexamers were used to reverse transcribe the RNA input (roughly 0.5 to 1 ug). Each CDR3 protein is one row after TCRdb ran MiXCR on the immunoSEQ multiplex PCR reads. The sample includes more than 65,000 distinct CDR3 sequences, approximately 95% of them seen just once. The sequenced sample consisted of CD8+ T cells from PBMCs. All receptors come from a human donor in good health.

This clonotype was recorded only once. J is TRBJ2-7 and V is TRBV28; 9 nucleotides agree with TRBD1. The CDR3 loop spans 17 amino acids. The V and J ends lost 5 bases and 3 bases, in that order; junction bases with no gene match: 14. Germline CDR1 and CDR2: MDHEN and SYDVKM. The CDR3 here is CASSPRSGTGYRYEQYV. The DNA of the CDR3 is TGTGCCAGCAGTCCCAGATCCGGGACAGGGTATCGCTACGAGCAGTACGTC.

The gene calls are TRBV25-1 and TRBJ1-2; perhaps TRBD1 as D (6 bases). From germline, CDR1 is MGHDK and CDR2 SYGVNS. Between the trimmed V and J ends, which lost 3 bases and 7 bases, there was a span of 12 bases. The CDR3 is 13 residues long. The CDR3 loop reads CASSDGGARGYTF. The CDR3 region has the DNA TGTGCCAGCAGTGATGGGGGGGCGCGTGGCTACACCTTC.

In its sample, this clonotype was seen once. The V call is TRBV6-2 or TRBV6-3, the J call TRBJ1-1; D may be TRBD1 (5 bases). Germline CDR1 reads MNHEY; CDR2 reads SVGEGT. The germline V and J ends were trimmed by 10 bases and 3 bases, with 21 bases remaining between them. This CDR3 has 15 residues. CDR3 in DNA: TGTGCCACCTCAGTTACGGGGGATCTCGACACTGAAGCTTTCTTT. It is translated as CATSVTGDLDTEAFF.

The chain carries TRBV3-1 and TRBJ2-5; a possible D gene is TRBD1 (5 bases). Germline CDR1 LGHDT, CDR2 YNNKEL (reference sequence). This CDR3 comprises 16 residues. Trimming cost V 4 bases and J 2 bases, with 17 bases left between them. The CDR3 DNA reads TGTGCCAGCAGCCCCCCCCTGGGGCTCCTGCAAGAGACCCAGTACTTC. The encoded protein is CASSPPLGLLQETQYF.

This chain links TRBV12-3 or TRBV12-4 with TRBJ2-1; tentative D call: TRBD1 (6 bases). Between the trimmed V and J ends, which lost 6 bases and 0 bases, there was a span of 15 bases. The CDR3 sequence is 16 residues long. This CDR3 is CASSHQGLTSYNEQFF. The CDR3 DNA is TGTGCCAGCAGCCATCAGGGGCTTACCTCCTACAATGAGCAGTTCTTC.

The V gene is TRBV28, the J gene TRBJ1-1; 9 nucleotides line up with TRBD1. V dropped 5 bases and J dropped 5; count of bases not matched to a gene: 6. Per germline, CDR1 MDHEN and CDR2 SYDVKM. The CDR3 loop spans 14 amino acids. Written as DNA, the CDR3 is TGTGCCAGCAGTCTCGACAGGGGGTATACTGAAGCTTTCTTT. Translation gives CASSLDRGYTEAFF.